The rows below give T cell receptor beta chains drawn from one sample of a study of blood T cell repertoires in COVID-19. Generated by immunoSEQ multiplex PCR, the TCRdb table keeps only in-frame clones and is missing some. The data show some 400,000 clones, with roughly nine tenths seen just once and 1% to 1.3% held by the top ten. Sample: PBMCs or T cells enriched from blood (not recorded which). The receptors here all came from a young man who had recovered from COVID-19. CDR3s include the opening cysteine and the closing phenylalanine or tryptophan. The order of the fields is V gene, D gene, clone size, J gene, CDR3 protein, CDR3 DNA. D genes are given only for firm matches. Clone size is shown for a subset of rows, as once, few, many or a class of expanded clone.

>TRBV29-1|TRBD1|NA|TRBJ2-7
CSVRQGASYEQYF
TGCAGCGTAAGACAGGGGGCTTCCTACGAGCAGTACTTC
>TRBV7-9|NA|NA|TRBJ2-1
CASSGGSYNEQFF
TGTGCCAGCAGCGGAGGGTCCTACAATGAGCAGTTCTTC
>TRBV6-6|TRBD1|NA|TRBJ1-5
CASRGGGSGNQPQHF
TGTGCCAGCAGAGGGGGCGGCTCTGGCAATCAGCCCCAGCATTTT
>TRBV6-5|NA|once|TRBJ2-6
CASSPRISGANVLTF
TGTGCCAGCAGCCCCAGGATCTCAGGGGCCAACGTCCTGACTTTC
>TRBV19|NA|NA|TRBJ2-7
CASSRGHYEQYF
TGTGCCAGTAGTCGGGGTCACTACGAGCAGTACTTC
>TRBV3-1/TRBV3-2|TRBD1|NA|TRBJ1-2
CASSPGTGDNYGYTF
TGTGCCAGCAGCCCCGGGACAGGGGATAACTATGGCTACACCTTC
>TRBV7-6|NA|NA|TRBJ1-1
CASSRQENTEAFF
TGTGCCAGCAGCCGACAGGAGAACACTGAAGCTTTCTTT
>TRBV2|NA|NA|TRBJ1-2
CASTGSGRYTF
TGTGCCAGTACAGGGTCCGGTCGCTACACCTTC
>TRBV6-5|NA|NA|TRBJ2-1
CASSYRNEQFF
TGTGCCAGCAGTTACCGCAATGAGCAGTTCTTC
>TRBV6-6|NA|NA|TRBJ1-2
CASSYEDRGYTF
TGTGCCAGCAGTTACGAGGATCGGGGCTACACCTTC
>TRBV6-1|NA|NA|TRBJ2-3
CASSERGKGPKDTQYF
TGTGCCAGCAGTGAAAGAGGGAAAGGCCCCAAGGATACGCAGTATTTT
>TRBV11-3|NA|NA|TRBJ2-7
CASSLGTNYEQYF
TGTGCCAGCAGCTTAGGGACAAACTACGAGCAGTACTTC